This T cell receptor beta chain is from a study of vaccination and CD4 T cells after COVID-19. About the study: The study enrolled six male and four female convalescents, two of whom were Hispanic. Median time from COVID diagnosis to post-COVID sampling was over 85 days (35 to 161).

Overall study findings and caveats: The median SARS-CoV-2-reactive clonotype number increased from around 19 to 38, without statistical significance.

One entry per CDR3 protein results from TCRdb running MiXCR on the PCR reads. The table lists about 36,000 distinct CDR3 sequences, more than 35% of them singletons. The CDR3 has 16 amino acids. V shed 0 bases, J shed 2 bases, and the junction held 5 bases outside the gene matches. CDR1 DFQATT and CDR2 SNEGSKA come from the germline V gene (reference sequence). As to time point: late sampling 161 to 241 days after vaccination in three convalescent patients. This clonotype was found a few times. Its antigen is currently unknown. The chain employs TRBV20-1 and TRBJ2-1; 9 bases are a match to TRBD2. This material consisted of CD4+ T cells from blood, taken about 7 months after SARS-CoV-2 vaccination. The sequence was obtained from a human donor who had recovered from COVID-19. The CDR3 is CSARDIAGVTYNEQFF. The CDR3 DNA reads as TGCAGTGCTAGAGATATAGCGGGAGTCACCTACAATGAGCAGTTCTTC.